A single sample is the source of the 8 T cell receptor beta chains below, sequenced in a study of blood T cells in healthy people across ages. Alongside a J-beta primer mix, a sample-barcoded 5' primer served in a second PCR lasting 7 to 11 cycles. Via MiXCR, TCRdb re-called the 5' RACE reads, giving one row per CDR3 protein. The profile covers 1.5 million to 2 million distinct CDR3 sequences, with just under 50% appearing a single time and around 2.1% taken by the ten largest. The material sequenced was blood. All receptors derive from a woman aged 40-49 years in good health.

The chain combines TRBV20-1 with TRBJ1-5, with D tentatively TRBD1 (5 bases). The CDR3 is 15 amino acids. Trimming removed 1 base at V and 0 bases at J, with 10 bases between. CDR1 DFQATT and CDR2 SNEGSKA come from the germline V gene (reference sequence). The CDR3 protein is CSARVGGGSNQPQHF. CDR3 DNA: TGCAGTGCTAGAGTGGGGGGAGGTAGCAATCAGCCCCAGCATTTT.

This clonotype was seen more than once but under ten times. The rearrangement links TRBV20-1 to TRBJ2-3, with D possibly matching TRBD2 (6 bases). The germline gives CDR1 DFQATT, CDR2 SNEGSKA (reference sequence). This CDR3 is 14 amino acids long. Trimming cost V 1 base and J 0 bases, with 8 bases left between them. The CDR3 sequence: CSARGAGSTDTQYF. The CDR3 DNA follows: TGCAGTGCTAGAGGGGCGGGGAGCACAGATACGCAGTATTTT.

CDR3 coding DNA: TGTGCCAGCAGTCCCAGGGATTCGGGAGCTTTCTTT. The encoded protein is CASSPRDSGAFF. The chain combines TRBV6-6 with TRBJ1-1; TRBD1 is a possible D gene (5 bases). This CDR3 has 12 amino acids. CDR1 MNHNY and CDR2 SVGAGI come from the germline V gene (reference sequence). The V end was cut by 5 bases, the J end by 10 bases, with 14 bases between.

J is TRBJ2-3 and V is TRBV6-2 or TRBV6-3, with 13 positions matching TRBD2. Germline CDR1 and CDR2: MNHEY and SVGEGT. This CDR3 has 18 residues. Trimming took 2 bases from V and 2 from J; bases not matched to a gene: 7. In nucleotides, the CDR3 is TGTGCCAGCAGTTACACGACTAGCGGGGGGACTTACACAGATACGCAGTATTTT. Residues: CASSYTTSGGTYTDTQYF.

The chain combines TRBV5-1 with TRBJ1-4, with TRBD1 identical over 11 bases. Losses at the gene ends were 2 bases for V and 7 bases for J; bases not matched to a gene: 4. The CDR3 length is 15 residues. Germline V CDR1 and CDR2: SGHRS, YFSETQ. CDR3 sequence: CASSFGQGAPEKLFF. Here the CDR3 DNA reads TGCGCCAGCAGCTTCGGACAGGGGGCGCCTGAAAAACTGTTTTTT. Supplemented by reference TRBV5-1 and TRBJ1-4, the full variable domain reads KAGVTQTPRYLIKTRGQQVTLSCSPISGHRSVSWYQQTPGQGLQFLFEYFSETQRNKGNFPGRFSGRQFSNSRSEMNVSTLELGDSALYLCASSFGQGAPEKLFFGSGTQLSVL.

The J gene is TRBJ2-5, the V gene TRBV6-2 or TRBV6-3, with TRBD2 matching 11 bases. J lost 5 bases, V lost 2 bases, and 4 bases had no gene match. The CDR3 has 15 amino acids. Germline CDR1 MNHEY, CDR2 SVGEGT. CDR3 sequence (DNA): TGTGCCAGCAGTTACAGACTAGCGGGGATGGAGACCCAGTACTTC. Translated, it gives CASSYRLAGMETQYF.

The CDR3 loop reads CASSHGAVSTYNEQFF. CDR3 DNA sequence: TGTGCCAGCAGCCACGGGGCCGTATCCACCTACAATGAGCAGTTCTTC. This chain joins TRBV7-9 and TRBJ2-1; D is tentatively TRBD1 or TRBD2 (5 bases each). The V end was cut by 5 bases, the J end by 2 bases, with 16 bases between. The CDR3 has 16 residues. The germline V gene has CDR1 SEHNR and CDR2 FQNEAQ (reference sequence).

CDR3 coding DNA: TGCAGCGTTGTCTCTCAGGCGGGATATCAAGAGACCCAGTACTTC. Translated: CSVVSQAGYQETQYF. V is TRBV29-1 and J is TRBJ2-5, with D perhaps matching TRBD2 (6 bases). V shed 4 bases and J shed 2 bases, with 17 bases lying between them. CDR1 and CDR2 (germline): SQVTM, ANQGSEA. This CDR3 comprises 15 residues.